These 21 T cell receptor beta chains were all obtained from the same sample, sequenced in a study of cytomegalovirus exposure and HLA in healthy donors. Using immunoSEQ multiplex PCR, the repertoire was profiled, and TCRdb retains in-frame clones only, with some absent. The sample consists of about 170,000 clones, roughly nine tenths of them appearing once. The sample consisted of PBMCs. All receptors derive from a woman aged 18-29 years in good health and CMV-seropositive.

The chain is built from TRBV4-1 and TRBJ2-3; no clear D gene. V shed 4 bases and J shed 7 bases, with 12 bases lying between them. Germline CDR1 reads MGHRA; CDR2 reads YSYEKL. The length of the CDR3 is 13 residues. Written as DNA, the CDR3 is TGCGCCAGCAGCCCAACAGCCCTCTATACGCAGTATTTT. It translates to CASSPTALYTQYF.

The V and J genes are TRBV5-1 and TRBJ1-5; D unresolved. V lost 0 bases, J lost 5 bases, and 6 bases lay in between. From germline, CDR1 is SGHRS and CDR2 YFSETQ. The CDR3 runs 13 residues. CDR3 sequence reads: CASSLGLDQPQHF. CDR3 sequence (DNA): TGCGCCAGCAGCTTGGGTCTAGATCAGCCCCAGCATTTT.

J is TRBJ1-2 and V is TRBV11-3; no reliable D call. Germline loops: CDR1 SGHNT, CDR2 YENEEA. Trimming took off 1 base at V and 6 bases at J, with 9 bases between the two ends. The CDR3 runs 13 residues. In DNA, the CDR3 is TGTGCCAGCAGCTTAGTGTACGGTAATGGCTACACCTTC. Protein product: CASSLVYGNGYTF.

The chain couples TRBV7-9 to TRBJ1-4, with TRBD1 as a possible D gene (5 bases). The CDR3 covers 16 residues. Trimming cost V 6 bases and J 0 bases, with 14 bases left between them. CDR1 and CDR2 from the germline V gene are SEHNR and FQNEAQ (reference sequence). The CDR3 spells CASRASGGATNEKLFF. The CDR3, as DNA: TGTGCCAGCAGGGCCTCGGGGGGGGCAACTAATGAAAAACTGTTTTTT.

This chain uses TRBV9 with TRBJ2-6, with D possibly being TRBD1 (7 bases). With 5 bases removed from V and 0 bases from J, the gap between germline ends came to 12 bases. The CDR3 covers 16 residues. The germline gives CDR1 SGDLS, CDR2 YYNGEE. The DNA for the CDR3 is TGTGCCAGCAGTGGAGGGACAGTCTCTGGGGCCAACGTCCTGACTTTC. Its protein is CASSGGTVSGANVLTF.

The chain uses TRBV21-1 and TRBJ2-7; the tabulated D call, TRBD1, remains unverified against the DNA. TRBV21-1 has pseudogene status. The CDR3 consists of 17 residues. The CDR3 protein is CASRKWRRQAGPYEQYF. CDR3 nucleotide sequence: TGTGCCAGCAGAAAGTGGAGGCGACAGGCTGGCCCCTACGAGCAGTACTTC.

The chain is built from TRBV5-1 and TRBJ2-2; TRBD2 aligns across 8 bases. CDR1 is SGHRS and CDR2 is YFSETQ in the germline V gene. CDR3 length: 17 residues. V dropped 0 bases and J dropped 4; count of bases not matched to a gene: 8. For the CDR3, the DNA is TGCGCCAGCAGCTTGGAACCCGGGACTAGTACCACCGGGGAGCTGTTTTTT. Translating it yields CASSLEPGTSTTGELFF. Combining the CDR3 with reference TRBV5-1 and TRBJ2-2 gives the whole variable domain KAGVTQTPRYLIKTRGQQVTLSCSPISGHRSVSWYQQTPGQGLQFLFEYFSETQRNKGNFPGRFSGRQFSNSRSEMNVSTLELGDSALYLCASSLEPGTSTTGELFFGEGSRLTVL.

This chain connects TRBV18 to TRBJ1-3; the D gene is possibly TRBD1 (5 bases). Trimming stripped 6 bases from V and 0 bases from J, with 12 bases between. Germline CDR1 is KGHSH and CDR2 is LQKENI. The CDR3 totals 15 residues. The CDR3 is CASSTGEFSGNTIYF. Here the CDR3 DNA reads TGTGCCAGCTCGACGGGGGAGTTCTCTGGAAACACCATATATTTT.

This chain links TRBV11-2 with TRBJ1-4; 7 nucleotides match TRBD1. V shed 4 bases and J 7 bases; nucleotides not matched to a gene: 15. The germline gives CDR1 SGHAT, CDR2 FQNNGV. The CDR3 contains 17 residues. CDR3 coding DNA: TGTGCCAGCAGCTCGACGACCGAGACAGGGCCGGCTGAAAAACTGTTTTTT. This codes for CASSSTTETGPAEKLFF.

This clone was recorded once. This chain links TRBV5-6 with TRBJ2-1, with D perhaps matching TRBD2 (6 bases). From germline, CDR1 is SGHDT and CDR2 YYEEEE. The CDR3 has 14 residues. The V end lost 2 bases, the J end lost 7 bases, and 13 bases lay between the germline ends. CDR3 nucleotides: TGTGCCAGCAGCTTTGCCGGGAGTAGGAATGAGCAGTTCTTC. Its protein product is CASSFAGSRNEQFF.

The rearrangement joins TRBV28 to TRBJ1-2; the D gene is possibly TRBD1 (6 bases). Germline loops: CDR1 MDHEN, CDR2 SYDVKM. CDR3 length: 14 amino acids. V was pared by 6 bases and J by 4 bases, with 15 bases between. The CDR3 DNA is TGTGCCAGCAGAGGGGGGGGCTTATCCTATGGCTACACCTTC. Its protein is CASRGGGLSYGYTF.

The rearrangement uses TRBV7-3 and TRBJ2-1; 8 bases align to TRBD2. CDR1 and CDR2 (germline): SGHTA, FQGTGA. With 4 bases clipped from V and 7 bases from J, the junction kept 6 bases outside the gene matches. The CDR3 runs to 14 residues. As DNA, the CDR3 is TGTGCCAGCAGCTCCCCGGGACTAGGAAATGAGCAGTTCTTC. Translation gives CASSSPGLGNEQFF.

This sequence joins TRBV29-1 and TRBJ2-3; TRBD1 matches 7 bases. The CDR3 loop spans 14 amino acids. V gave up 5 bases and J gave up 0 bases; unmatched junction bases: 5. CDR1 SQVTM and CDR2 ANQGSEA come from the germline V gene. The CDR3 DNA sequence: TGCAGCGTTATAGGGGGCGAGAGCACAGATACGCAGTATTTT. Translation gives CSVIGGESTDTQYF.

This clone was picked up one time. The chain recombines TRBV11-3 with TRBJ2-3; 9 bases map to TRBD2. V was clipped by 5 bases and J by 0 bases; unmatched bases: 3. This CDR3 spans 15 amino acids. Germline V gives CDR1 SGHNT, CDR2 YENEEA. The CDR3 DNA reads TGTGCCAGCAGCGTCGGACTAGCGAGCACAGATACGCAGTATTTT. Translated: CASSVGLASTDTQYF.

This clone was seen a single time. The chain couples TRBV6-5 to TRBJ1-1; 9 bases match TRBD1. The germline gives CDR1 MNHEY, CDR2 SVGAGI. This CDR3 is built from 14 residues. V dropped 4 bases and J dropped 5; count of bases not matched to a gene: 5. Here the CDR3 DNA reads TGTGCCAGCAGTTCTTTCGGACAGGGGACTGAAGCTTTCTTT. Its protein is CASSSFGQGTEAFF.

CDR3 amino acids: CSVDDRGRVTEAFF. The CDR3 DNA is TGCAGCGTCGACGACAGGGGGCGCGTAACTGAAGCTTTCTTT. The chain carries TRBV29-1 and TRBJ1-1, with 10 bases aligning to TRBD1. Germline CDR1 SQVTM, CDR2 ANQGSEA. The CDR3 spans 14 residues. The V gene end was trimmed by 6 bases and the J gene end by 5 bases; junction bases not matched to a gene: 9.

In its sample, this clone was seen once. The J gene is TRBJ2-1, the V gene TRBV20-1; TRBD2 matches at 7 bases. Trimming took 2 bases from V and 12 from J; bases not matched to a gene: 4. The CDR3 loop spans 11 amino acids. Germline CDR1 and CDR2: DFQATT and SNEGSKA (reference sequence). The CDR3 sequence: CSARRLAAQFF. The CDR3 DNA reads TGCAGTGCTAGACGACTAGCCGCGCAGTTCTTC.

The chain has TRBV30 and TRBJ2-3, with 12 bases fitting TRBD2. V was clipped by 3 bases and J by 0 bases; unmatched bases: 13. Germline V CDR1 and CDR2: GTSNPN, SVGIG (reference sequence). There are 19 residues in the CDR3. The CDR3 here is CAWRDKLWTSGTSTDTQYF. DNA for the CDR3: TGTGCCTGGAGAGATAAACTTTGGACTAGCGGGACTAGCACAGATACGCAGTATTTT.

This rearrangement joins TRBV2 to TRBJ2-7, with 8 bases that match TRBD1. The CDR3 loop spans 13 amino acids. Germline loops: CDR1 SNHLY, CDR2 FYNNEI. Trimming removed 5 bases from V and 6 bases from J; junction bases left unmatched: 6. This CDR3 reads CASSLDREGEQYF. CDR3 sequence (DNA): TGTGCCAGCAGTCTGGACAGGGAAGGCGAGCAGTACTTC.

This clone has just one count. The V gene is TRBV5-1, the J gene TRBJ2-7; 11 nucleotides line up with TRBD2. V gave up 3 bases and J gave up 6 bases; unmatched junction bases: 8. The CDR3 has 15 residues. CDR1 SGHRS and CDR2 YFSETQ come from the germline V gene. CDR3 amino acids: CASSYIAGGPSEQYF. The CDR3 nucleotides are TGCGCCAGCAGCTATATAGCGGGAGGGCCCTCCGAGCAGTACTTC.

V and J are TRBV4-3 and TRBJ1-4; no firm D call. V lost 2 bases to trimming and J lost 2 bases, with 9 bases between them. The CDR3 runs 15 residues. Germline V gene data show CDR1 as LGHNA and CDR2 as YSLEER. The chain's CDR3 is CASSQPGATNEKLFF. The CDR3 region has the DNA TGCGCCAGCAGCCAACCGGGAGCGACTAATGAAAAACTGTTTTTT.